This TCR beta chain was identified during a study of blood T cell repertoires in COVID-19. Here immunoSEQ multiplex PCR was the method, and the copy in TCRdb shows in-frame clones only, minus some. The repertoire includes about 83,000 clones, around 87% of them detected once, and about 8.5% sits in the top ten. Trimming at V came to 2 bases and at J to 5 bases, leaving 6 bases not matched to a gene. Looked up from germline, CDR1 is MRHNA and CDR2 is SNTAGT. The CDR3 length is 15 residues. The TCR originated in a man older than 75 with active or convalescent COVID-19. The chain is built from TRBV6-4 and TRBJ1-1, with 9 positions matching TRBD1. The specimen was peripheral blood. The CDR3 protein is CASSDPRQGGTEAFF. The CDR3 DNA follows: TGTGCCAGCAGTGACCCTAGACAGGGGGGAACTGAAGCTTTCTTT.